The next 8 T cell receptor beta chains were all read from a single sample in a study of shared clonotypes between healthy human individuals. TCRdb's table, derived via immunoSEQ multiplex PCR, lists solely in-frame clones and lacks some. Seen here are around 2.5 million clones, over 85% observed once, and the top ten hold 0.35% to 0.45%. Specimen: naive CD4+ T cells from PBMCs. Subset here: CD45RA+ positively selected. Receptor source: a young man in good health. Some clones in this sample may be carry-over from other donors' samples.

The chain joins TRBV25-1 to TRBJ1-6; 9 bases fit TRBD1. The CDR3 has 15 residues. Looked up from germline, CDR1 is MGHDK and CDR2 is SYGVNS. V lost 3 bases to trimming and J lost 9 bases; unmatched junction nucleotides: 6. The CDR3 here is CASSDLGQGSSPLHF. For the CDR3, the DNA is TGTGCCAGCAGTGATCTTGGACAGGGGAGTTCACCCCTCCACTTT.

J is TRBJ2-5 and V is TRBV7-7; D ambiguous. Germline CDR1 SSHAT, CDR2 FNYEAQ (reference sequence). This CDR3 is built from 15 residues. Trimming removed 2 bases from V and 5 bases from J, with 15 bases in between. The CDR3 here is CASSLTDLNRETQYF. DNA of the CDR3: TGTGCCAGCAGCTTAACGGACCTTAATCGGGAGACCCAGTACTTC.

The chain joins TRBV28 to TRBJ2-1; tentative D call: TRBD1 (6 bases). Germline CDR1 is MDHEN and CDR2 is SYDVKM. V lost 6 bases and J 6 bases, leaving 12 bases between the germline ends. CDR3 length equals 13 residues. In DNA, the CDR3 is TGTGCCAGCAGGGTGGGGGCGCGCAATGAGCAGTTCTTC. This codes for CASRVGARNEQFF. The full variable domain, in which reference TRBV28 and TRBJ2-1 provide the parts outside the CDR3, is DVKVTQSSRYLVKRTGEKVFLECVQDMDHENMFWYRQDPGLGLRLIYFSYDVKMKEKGDIPEGYSVSREKKERFSLILESASTNQTSMYLCASRVGARNEQFFGPGTRLTVL.

About this clone: The sample contains more than one DNA sequence encoding this CDR3. The rearrangement uses TRBV19 and TRBJ2-7, with D hard to call. Germline values: CDR1 LNHDA, CDR2 SQIVND (reference sequence). CDR3 length: 13 amino acids. Trimming left V 3 bases short and J 2 bases short, with 8 bases between. Written as DNA, the CDR3 is TGTGCCAGTAGTATTGCAGGTACCTACGAGCAGTACTTC. Its protein product is CASSIAGTYEQYF.

V usage is TRBV19 and J usage is TRBJ2-5; D is ambiguous. The germline V gene encodes CDR1 LNHDA and CDR2 SQIVND (reference sequence). CDR3 length equals 13 residues. The V end was cut by 4 bases, the J end by 4 bases, with 10 bases between. The DNA of the CDR3 is TGTGCCAGTAGTACGCCGAGGAGAGAGACCCAGTACTTC. Translation: CASSTPRRETQYF.

This chain connects TRBV6-1 to TRBJ2-1, with D perhaps TRBD2 (6 bases). CDR1 and CDR2 (germline): MNHNS, SASEGT. The V gene lost 2 bases and the J gene lost 9 bases, with 17 bases spanning the gap. The CDR3 is made up of 15 amino acids. Here the CDR3 DNA reads TGTGCCAGCAGTGAACAGGGAGCGGGTCTCGGTGAGCAGTTCTTC. Protein product: CASSEQGAGLGEQFF.

The rearrangement uses TRBV28 and TRBJ1-6; D is possibly TRBD1 (5 bases). The CDR3 length is 12 residues. Trimming took 8 bases from V and 7 from J, leaving 9 bases between them. CDR1 and CDR2 (germline): MDHEN, SYDVKM. This CDR3 is CASVGGNSPLHF. CDR3 DNA sequence: TGTGCCAGCGTCGGGGGGAATTCACCCCTCCACTTT.

This clone was seen once. The chain uses TRBV28 and TRBJ2-7; D assignment may be TRBD1 or TRBD2 (5 bases each). The ends were cut back, 1 base at V and 3 bases at J, with 13 bases in the middle. The germline gives CDR1 MDHEN, CDR2 SYDVKM. The CDR3 is 15 amino acids. The CDR3: CASSLSSGPHYEQYF. CDR3 sequence (DNA): TGTGCCAGCAGTTTATCTTCGGGACCCCACTACGAGCAGTACTTC. Looking up the rest from reference TRBV28 and TRBJ2-7 gives the full variable domain: DVKVTQSSRYLVKRTGEKVFLECVQDMDHENMFWYRQDPGLGLRLIYFSYDVKMKEKGDIPEGYSVSREKKERFSLILESASTNQTSMYLCASSLSSGPHYEQYFGPGTRLTVT.